This T cell receptor (beta chain) is drawn from a study of identical twins. Study-level results: Invariant MAIT and iNKT cells may have partly biased zero-insertion analyses.

J gave up 0 bases and V 8 bases, and 11 bases lay outside the gene matches. The CDR3 is 18 amino acids. CDR1 MDHEN and CDR2 SYDVKM come from the germline V gene. Comment on this clonotype: Its target is not known.

A single record per CDR3 protein comes from TCRdb applying MiXCR to the 5' RACE reads. This table holds around 680,000 distinct CDR3 sequences, 8.6% found once. Separately, the same data were catalogued under a study of yellow fever vaccine responses in identical twins.

The receptor was isolated from a woman between 18 and 30 years old in good health. The sample comprised PBMCs. The chain is built from TRBV28 and TRBJ2-1; TRBD2 aligns across 12 bases. CDR3 nucleotides: TGTGCCAGCTGTGGTCTAGCGGGAGGGCCGGGCTCCTACAATGAGCAGTTCTTC. Translated, it gives CASCGLAGGPGSYNEQFF.